The clone carrying this T cell receptor beta chain was seen only a few times. What it recognizes is unknown. The study, taken as a whole, reports: Whole repertoires were not studied in the larger cohort, only one V-J beta rearrangement. The TCR gene usage of tumor memory CD4+ T cells clustered together with blood and lymph node memory CD4+ cells and with lymph node naive CD4+ cells.

Treg sorting used a CD4+CD25+CD127-/low gate. CDR1 is MNHEY and CDR2 is SVGEGT in the germline V gene. This CDR3 is 19 amino acids long. The V gene end was trimmed by 2 bases and the J gene end by 3 bases; junction bases not matched to a gene: 14. Full-length variable regions came from constant-region reverse primers plus semi-nested Nested Universal Primer A PCR. MiXCR was run by TCRdb on the 5' RACE reads, yielding one entry per CDR3 protein. In the table there are about 57,000 distinct CDR3 sequences, about 25% of which are singletons. The sequence was obtained from a female donor with breast cancer. The chain couples TRBV6-2 or TRBV6-3 to TRBJ2-4, with 9 bases fitting TRBD2. The sample consisted of tumor-infiltrating Tregs sorted from the breast tumor. The CDR3 coding sequence is TGTGCCAGCAGTTACCTGAGCGGGAGGCCGGAAAAGGGCAAAAACATTCAGTACTTC. Amino acids: CASSYLSGRPEKGKNIQYF.